The entry that follows covers one T cell receptor beta chain sequence. Its antigen is as yet unknown. This entry is derived from a study of shared clonotypes between healthy human individuals. General observations from the study: Deeper or shallower sequencing was expected to change how clonotypes are shared among donors.

In germline, CDR1 is MNHNS, CDR2 SASEGT. The CDR3 has 15 amino acids. Trimming took off 3 bases at V and 0 bases at J, with 9 bases between the two ends. Evenly divided among several immunoSEQ plates was the genomic DNA of each subset. Original analysis: Owing to the provision of junction-only sequences devoid of quality scores by immunoSEQ, filtering differed. Profiled with immunoSEQ multiplex PCR; TCRdb holds only in-frame clones, not every one. The V and J calls and clone size are taken from that table; D and trimming were inferred from the DNA. The repertoire holds nearly 1,000,000 clones, with approximately 80% as singletons. A split of CD4+ cells into CD45RA+ naive and CD45RA-negative memory subsets was performed.

The sample consisted of memory CD4+ T cells sorted from blood. Subset given: CD45RA-negative fraction. V gene TRBV6-1 combines with J gene TRBJ2-4; D uncertain. The receptor was isolated from a man between 18 and 29 years old in good health. As DNA, the CDR3 is TGTGCCAGCAGTGATCCCAGGCTAGCCAAAAACATTCAGTACTTC. Its protein product is CASSDPRLAKNIQYF.